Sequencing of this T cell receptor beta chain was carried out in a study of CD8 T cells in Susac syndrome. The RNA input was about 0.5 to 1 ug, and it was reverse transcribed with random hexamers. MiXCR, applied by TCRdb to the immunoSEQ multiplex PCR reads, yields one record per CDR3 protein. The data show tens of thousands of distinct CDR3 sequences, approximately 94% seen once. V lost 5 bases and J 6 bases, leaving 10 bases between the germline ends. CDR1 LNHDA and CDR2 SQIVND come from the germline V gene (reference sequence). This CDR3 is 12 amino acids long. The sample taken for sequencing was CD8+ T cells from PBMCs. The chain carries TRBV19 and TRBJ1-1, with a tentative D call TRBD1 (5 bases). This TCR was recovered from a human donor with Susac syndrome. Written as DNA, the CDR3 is TGTGCCAGTAGTGGGGGAGTCCCTGAAGCTTTCTTT. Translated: CASSGGVPEAFF.